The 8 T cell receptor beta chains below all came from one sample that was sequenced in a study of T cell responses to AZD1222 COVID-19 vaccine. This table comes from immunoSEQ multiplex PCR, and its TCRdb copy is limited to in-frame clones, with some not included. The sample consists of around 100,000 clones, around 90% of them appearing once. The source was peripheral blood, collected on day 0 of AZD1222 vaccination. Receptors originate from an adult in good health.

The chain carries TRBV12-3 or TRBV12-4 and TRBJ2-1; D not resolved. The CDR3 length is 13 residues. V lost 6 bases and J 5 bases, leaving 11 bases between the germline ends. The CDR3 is CASSLVGNNEQFF. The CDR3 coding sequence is TGTGCCAGCAGCCTGGTAGGGAACAATGAGCAGTTCTTC.

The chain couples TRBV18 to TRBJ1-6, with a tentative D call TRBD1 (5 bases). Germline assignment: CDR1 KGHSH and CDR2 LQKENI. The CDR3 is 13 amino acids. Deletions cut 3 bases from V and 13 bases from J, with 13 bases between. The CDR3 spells CASSPLQGNPLHF. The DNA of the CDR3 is TGTGCCAGCTCACCCCTCCAGGGTAATCCCCTCCACTTT. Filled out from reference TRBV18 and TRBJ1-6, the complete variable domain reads NAGVMQNPRHLVRRRGQEARLRCSPMKGHSHVYWYRQLPEEGLKFMVYLQKENIIDESGMPKERFSAEFPKEGPSILRIQQVVRGDSAAYFCASSPLQGNPLHFGNGTRLTVT.

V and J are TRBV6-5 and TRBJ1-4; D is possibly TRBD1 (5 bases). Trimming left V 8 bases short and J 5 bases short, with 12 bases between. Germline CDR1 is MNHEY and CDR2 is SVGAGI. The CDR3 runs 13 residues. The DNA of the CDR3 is TGTGCCAGCTGGCCCGGGGGGAATGAAAAACTGTTTTTT. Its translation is CASWPGGNEKLFF.

The CDR3 nucleotides are TGTGCCAGCAGTGAGGACCACAACAATGAGCAGTTCTTC. It translates to CASSEDHNNEQFF. The rearrangement joins TRBV2 to TRBJ2-1; D call uncertain. The CDR3 runs to 13 residues. V shed 3 bases and J shed 5 bases, with 8 bases lying between them. The germline V gene has CDR1 SNHLY and CDR2 FYNNEI. Supplemented by reference TRBV2 and TRBJ2-1, the full variable domain reads EPEVTQTPSHQVTQMGQEVILRCVPISNHLYFYWYRQILGQKVEFLVSFYNNEISEKSEIFDDQFSVERPDGSNFTLKIRSTKLEDSAMYFCASSEDHNNEQFFGPGTRLTVL.

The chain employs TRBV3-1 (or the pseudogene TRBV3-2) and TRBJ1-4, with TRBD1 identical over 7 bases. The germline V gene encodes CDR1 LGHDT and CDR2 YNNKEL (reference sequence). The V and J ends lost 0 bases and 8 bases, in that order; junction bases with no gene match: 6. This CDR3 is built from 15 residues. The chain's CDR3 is CASSQETGVQEKLFF. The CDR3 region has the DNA TGTGCCAGCAGCCAAGAAACAGGGGTACAAGAAAAACTGTTTTTT.

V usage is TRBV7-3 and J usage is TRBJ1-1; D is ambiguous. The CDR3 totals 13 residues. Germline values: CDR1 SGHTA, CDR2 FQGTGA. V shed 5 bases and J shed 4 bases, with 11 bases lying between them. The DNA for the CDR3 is TGTGCCAGCAGCGGCTCTTTAGGCACTGAAGCTTTCTTT. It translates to CASSGSLGTEAFF.

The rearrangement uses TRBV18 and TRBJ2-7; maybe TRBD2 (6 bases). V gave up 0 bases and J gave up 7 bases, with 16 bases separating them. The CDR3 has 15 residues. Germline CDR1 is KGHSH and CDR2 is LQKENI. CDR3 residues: CASSPPQRVIGEQYF. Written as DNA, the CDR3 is TGTGCCAGCTCACCACCCCAGCGGGTCATAGGGGAGCAGTACTTC.

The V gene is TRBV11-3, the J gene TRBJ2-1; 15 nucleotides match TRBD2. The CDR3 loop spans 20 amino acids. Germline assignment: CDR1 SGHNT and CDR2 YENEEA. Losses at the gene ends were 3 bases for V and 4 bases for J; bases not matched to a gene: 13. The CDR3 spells CASSLGWTSGGDRDYNEQFF. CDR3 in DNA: TGTGCCAGCAGCTTGGGTTGGACTAGCGGGGGGGATAGGGATTACAATGAGCAGTTCTTC.